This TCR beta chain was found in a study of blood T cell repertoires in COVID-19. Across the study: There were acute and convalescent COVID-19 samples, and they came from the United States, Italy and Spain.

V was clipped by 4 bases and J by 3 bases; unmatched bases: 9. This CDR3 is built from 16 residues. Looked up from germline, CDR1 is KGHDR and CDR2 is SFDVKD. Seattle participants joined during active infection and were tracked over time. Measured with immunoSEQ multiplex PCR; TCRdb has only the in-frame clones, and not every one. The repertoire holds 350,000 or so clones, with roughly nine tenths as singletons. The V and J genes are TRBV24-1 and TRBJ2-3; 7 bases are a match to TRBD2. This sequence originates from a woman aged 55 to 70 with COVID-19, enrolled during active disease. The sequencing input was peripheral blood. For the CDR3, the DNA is TGTGCCACCAGTGACGCCAACGGGCGGGGGACAGATACGCAGTATTTT. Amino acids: CATSDANGRGTDTQYF.